This T cell receptor (beta chain) was recorded in a study of shared clonotypes between healthy human individuals (TCRdb year 2020). Context from the whole study: The cohort included three men and a couple of women between 18 and 49 years of age. Different laboratories and diverse techniques were used to prepare libraries and sequence TCR repertoires, to increase sequencing depth and limit assay-specific biases. Per donor, leukapheresis produced somewhere between about 0.94 and 9 billion PBMCs. To estimate repertoire size and how much clonotypes are shared between individuals, the study performed deep sequencing of blood TCR repertoires from about five healthy adults. For each donor, CD4 naive and CD4 memory were each run on three plates, CD8 naive on two plates, and CD8 memory on one plate.

The donors were healthy, HIV-negative adults who had no recently reported acute infections or vaccinations. All donors were Caucasian adults living in Nashville, Tennessee, USA. CD4+ T cells were enriched by magnetic negative selection; naive cells were then positively selected on CD45RA, and the negative fraction formed the memory subset. Blood was obtained by leukapheresis, after which PBMCs were separated by Ficoll-Histopaque density gradient centrifugation and cryopreserved in liquid nitrogen vapor phase. Analytical flow cytometry was used to check the purity and quantity of each magnetically sorted T cell population. From each sorted fraction, genomic DNA was isolated and quantified by UV absorbance on a Nanodrop 2000c. On this clone: No cognate antigen has been identified for it. Base qualities are not at hand, and no much larger clone is one base apart.

The paper as a whole reports these results and caveats: The small number of donors limited the genetic and exposure-history diversity represented. Clonotypes shared by all four sorted-subset donors showed higher generation probabilities than non-shared clonotypes. Naive subsets generally had larger estimated clonotype richness than memory subsets. Even with the large sequencing depth, rarefaction of the sorted-subset datasets indicated that sequencing was incomplete. When several donors were compared, the shared fraction of clonotypes was roughly 4.8% for naive CD4, about 4% for naive CD8, roughly 2.3% for memory CD4, and around 0.4% for memory CD8. Based on pairwise subsampling, the degree of clonotype sharing among donors was expected to be affected by sequencing depth. Sampling was restricted to blood, and TCR repertoires in tissues likely differ from the TCR repertoires found in blood.

Using the deep immunoSEQ assay, TCR CDR3 regions were amplified from genomic DNA by multiplex PCR. Extracted genomic DNA from each cell subset was spread evenly across all wells of several immunoSEQ 96-well plates, with each plate serving as a replicate. For sorted subsets, about 200 ng genomic DNA, equal to 30,000 or so T cell genomes, was loaded into each replicate PCR. The purified libraries were quantified using a Qubit 3.0 fluorometer, sized with a Bioanalyzer 2100, and then quantified again using the KAPA Library Quantification kit. A separate single-read 150-cycle Illumina NextSeq 550 flow cell was used to sequence each immunoSEQ 96-well plate. Concerning the study's data processing: Because the immunoSEQ output held only junctional sequences and lacked quality scores, the filtering could not match the filtering applied to full-length reads. To assign V/J genes and CDR3, sequences were annotated against IMGT germline references using PyIR, a Python wrapper for IgBLAST v1.9. Reads were removed for weak V/J assignments (E-value above 1e-6), missing CDR3, stop codons, out-of-frame junctions, or ambiguous translated residues. V3J clonotypes were defined as sequences sharing an identical inferred V gene, J gene, and CDR3 amino acid sequence. Percentage overlap between repertoires was computed as shared unique clonotypes divided by the size of the smaller repertoire. Three approaches were used to assess repertoire richness: RTK rarefaction, the Chao1 estimator, and Recon v2.1 estimates of unobserved clonotypes. Generation probabilities for all TCRbeta clonotypes obtained by the gDNA method from a handful of donors were computed using OLGA. This is the immuneACCESS table as TCRdb keeps it, with only in-frame sequences that have V and J called. A part of the clones is gone; compared with another copy, unresolved V genes explain less than half, and the rest is unexplained. That table furnishes V, J and clone size, whereas the DNA furnished D and trimming. In all, the sample holds 850,000 to 1,200,000 clones, and about 70% of those were seen once. Roughly 1.5% of the sample lies in the top ten.

The sequencing sample was made of memory CD4+ T cells sorted from blood. The sample's cell subset or site label, in plain terms: CD45RA-negative fraction. This TCR derives from a man aged 18 to 30 in good health.

The DNA sequence is as follows: TGTGCCAGCAGTTTGCCCGGGGCCGGGGGAGATACGCAGTATTTT. It translates as CASSLPGAGGDTQYF. The chain uses TRBV27 and TRBJ2-3; the best D guess is TRBD2, with 6 bases matching. The CDR3 sequence holds 15 residues, the cysteine and phenylalanine included. The read is trimmed to its CDR3 DNA, 45 bases read in frame from base 1. A distance of 15 bases separates the germline ends of V and J, which lose 3 bases and 5 bases respectively. CDR1 and CDR2 were assigned from the germline V gene (reference sequence) as MNHEY and SMNVEV.